The clone carrying this TCR beta chain was observed a handful of times. Its antigen is unknown. The source of the sample is a study of beta chain features in type 1 diabetes. Study-wide results and caveats: Insertions at VDJ junctions were less frequent in type 1 diabetes patients. These patients also deleted more nucleotides at the same junctions. Among patients with Type 1 diabetes, TCRB CDR3s were moderately but significantly shorter in every one of the four CD4+ subsets.

Isolation of CD4+ naive, central memory, regulatory and stem cell-like memory cells was achieved by sorting via CD45RO/CCR7/CD25/CD127/CD95/CD27. Reverse transcribing all isolated RNA meant expressed TCRB transcripts were sequenced. Profiled with immunoSEQ multiplex PCR; TCRdb holds only in-frame clones, not every one. The table records around 250,000 clones, over 11% of them present only once. Trimming removed 3 bases from V and 0 bases from J, with 12 bases in between. Germline V gene data show CDR1 as GTSNPN and CDR2 as SVGIG (reference sequence). CDR3 length equals 16 residues. V gene TRBV30 combines with J gene TRBJ2-6, with D possibly matching TRBD2 (6 bases). This clonotype was obtained from a man aged 30 to 39 with type 1 diabetes. Source material: naive CD4+ T cells from blood. The CDR3, as DNA: TGTGCCTGGAGCGGGAGAGCCACCTCTGGGGCCAACGTCCTGACTTTC. It yields the protein CAWSGRATSGANVLTF.